Reported below is one T cell receptor beta chain. As yet, its antigen is unknown. The data were obtained in a study of T cells after yellow fever vaccination. Study-wide findings and caveats: Abundant clonotypes (contaminants from the bulk population) could be present in FACS-sorted repertoires. Post-booster repertoires again held most primary-vaccination clones (just under 97% CD4, about 88% CD8).

The authors made TCR cDNA by 5'RACE template switching, adding a universal primer site and UMIs. TCRdb passed the 5' RACE reads through MiXCR, listing each CDR3 protein once. The table includes 300,000 to 350,000 distinct CDR3 sequences, about 4% detected once. Trimming cost V 5 bases and J 5 bases, with 18 bases left between them. Germline V gene lookup returns CDR1 SGHTA and CDR2 FQGNSA. The CDR3 loop spans 15 amino acids. V gene TRBV7-2 combines with J gene TRBJ1-2, with D maybe TRBD1 (5 bases). Sequencing used PBMCs, obtained 5 days after the yellow fever booster vaccination. The receptor was isolated from a young man who received the YFV17D yellow fever vaccine. The CDR3 nucleotides are TGTGCCAGCAGCCTCAATATTATGGGGGGGTATGGCTACACCTTC. Its protein product is CASSLNIMGGYGYTF. The full variable domain, completed using reference TRBV7-2 and TRBJ1-2, is GAGVSQSPSNKVTEKGKDVELRCDPISGHTALYWYRQSLGQGLEFLIYFQGNSAPDKSGLPSDRFSAERTGGSVSTLTIQRTQQEDSAVYLCASSLNIMGGYGYTFGSGTRLTVV.